The TCR beta chain described here comes from a study of shared clonotypes between healthy human individuals. Study information: Per-donor plates numbered three CD4 naive, three CD4 memory, two CD8 naive and one CD8 memory.

This CDR3 is 12 amino acids long. In germline, CDR1 is MGHDK, CDR2 SYGVNS. V lost 4 bases, J lost 4 bases, and 6 bases lay in between. Clones were sequenced by immunoSEQ multiplex PCR, and TCRdb holds only the in-frame ones, with some missing. The sample includes about 1.5 million clones, approximately 98% of them seen just once. Partitioning of CD4+ cells yielded a CD45RA+ naive subset and a CD45RA-negative memory subset. The receptor's source is a man younger than 45 in good health. Sequenced material: naive CD4+ T cells sorted from blood. The subset is: CD45RA+ positively selected. The V gene is TRBV25-1, the J gene TRBJ2-3; no clear D gene. Here the CDR3 reads CASSVSPDTQYF. The CDR3 nucleotides read TGTGCCAGCAGTGTCTCCCCAGATACGCAGTATTTT.